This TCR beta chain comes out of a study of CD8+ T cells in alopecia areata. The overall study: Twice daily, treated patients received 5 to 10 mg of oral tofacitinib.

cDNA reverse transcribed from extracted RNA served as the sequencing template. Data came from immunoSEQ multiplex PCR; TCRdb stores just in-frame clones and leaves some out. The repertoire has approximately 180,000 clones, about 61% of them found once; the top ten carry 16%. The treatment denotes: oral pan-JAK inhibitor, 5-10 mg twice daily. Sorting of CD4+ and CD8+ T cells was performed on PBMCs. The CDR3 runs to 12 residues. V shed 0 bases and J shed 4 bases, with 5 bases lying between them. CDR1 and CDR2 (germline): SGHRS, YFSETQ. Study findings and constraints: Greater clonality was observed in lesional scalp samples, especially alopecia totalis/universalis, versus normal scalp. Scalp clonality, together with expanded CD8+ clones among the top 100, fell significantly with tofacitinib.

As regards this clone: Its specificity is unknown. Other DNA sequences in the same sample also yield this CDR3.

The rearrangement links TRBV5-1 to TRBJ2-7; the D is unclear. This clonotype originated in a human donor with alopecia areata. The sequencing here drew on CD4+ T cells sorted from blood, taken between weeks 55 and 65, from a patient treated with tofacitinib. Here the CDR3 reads CASSLDRYEQYF. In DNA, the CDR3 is TGCGCCAGCAGCTTGGACAGATACGAGCAGTACTTC.